These 17 T cell receptor beta chains share one sample of origin, sequenced in a study. TCRdb reprocessed the RT-PCR reads via MiXCR and lists one record per CDR3 protein. The sample holds fewer than 800,000 distinct CDR3 sequences; more than 13% are singletons and the top ten take 3% to 4.5%. Material: memory CD4+ T cells from blood. The receptors were sampled from a female donor in good health, serving as a healthy control.

This clonotype has a count of ten or more. J is TRBJ2-1 and V is TRBV7-9; TRBD2 agrees at 8 bases. V shed 5 bases and J 6 bases; nucleotides not matched to a gene: 12. CDR1 and CDR2 (germline): SEHNR, FQNEAQ (reference sequence). The CDR3 extends over 16 amino acids. CDR3 amino acids: CASSPPGAGDINEQFF. CDR3 bases: TGTGCCAGCAGCCCTCCGGGAGCGGGGGACATCAATGAGCAGTTCTTC.

The chain has TRBV28 and TRBJ1-1, with 8 bases identical to TRBD1. The CDR3 sequence is 14 residues long. Losses at the gene ends were 6 bases for V and 0 bases for J; bases not matched to a gene: 3. Per germline, CDR1 MDHEN and CDR2 SYDVKM. CDR3 sequence: CASRWGQVNTEAFF. The CDR3 DNA sequence: TGTGCCAGCAGATGGGGACAGGTGAACACTGAAGCTTTCTTT.

This clonotype occurred many times. The chain has TRBV6-6 and TRBJ2-3; 13 bases map to TRBD2. V shed 4 bases and J 2 bases; nucleotides not matched to a gene: 6. Germline-derived CDR1 and CDR2 are MNHNY and SVGAGI (reference sequence). The CDR3 has 17 amino acids. The CDR3 here is CASSSRGTSGATDTQYF. The CDR3 DNA reads TGTGCCAGCAGTTCGCGAGGGACTAGCGGGGCCACAGATACGCAGTATTTT.

This clonotype was detected ten times or more. V gene TRBV20-1 combines with J gene TRBJ2-3; unclear D gene. This CDR3 is built from 11 residues. The V end was cut by 4 bases, the J end by 7 bases, with 9 bases between. The germline V gene has CDR1 DFQATT and CDR2 SNEGSKA (reference sequence). CDR3 in amino acids: CSATPLNTQYF. The CDR3 nucleotides read TGCAGTGCTACACCCCTAAATACGCAGTATTTT.

The chain uses TRBV7-3 and TRBJ2-1; the match to TRBD2 covers 9 bases. Trimming at V came to 5 bases and at J to 5 bases, leaving 13 bases not matched to a gene. The CDR3 is 17 residues long. From germline, CDR1 is SGHTA and CDR2 FQGTGA. The CDR3: CASSAYAPSGTNNEQFF. The CDR3 nucleotides are TGTGCCAGCAGCGCCTACGCCCCTAGCGGGACTAACAATGAGCAGTTCTTC.

This clonotype was seen a handful of times. The chain recombines TRBV29-1 with TRBJ1-5; the D gene is possibly TRBD1 (6 bases). V dropped 2 bases and J dropped 7 bases, with 12 bases sitting between them. Germline values: CDR1 SQVTM, CDR2 ANQGSEA. The CDR3 is 13 residues long. CDR3 in DNA: TGCAGCGTTGAACAGGGGCAAGGCCAGCCCCAGCATTTT. Its translation is CSVEQGQGQPQHF.

The chain has TRBV15 and TRBJ2-3; D unresolved. This CDR3 has 15 amino acids. Germline V gene lookup returns CDR1 LNHNV and CDR2 YYDKDF (reference sequence). The V end was cut by 1 base, the J end by 2 bases, with 10 bases between. The CDR3 DNA sequence: TGTGCCACCAGCAGAGGAGGTCAGAACACAGATACGCAGTATTTT. The encoded protein is CATSRGGQNTDTQYF.

This chain uses TRBV15 with TRBJ2-5; D unclear. This CDR3 contains 13 residues. Trimming took 1 base from V and 0 from J, leaving 3 bases between them. Per germline, CDR1 LNHNV and CDR2 YYDKDF (reference sequence). The CDR3: CATSRAYQETQYF. In DNA, the CDR3 is TGTGCCACCAGCAGAGCCTACCAAGAGACCCAGTACTTC.

This clonotype was found a few times. V and J are TRBV10-2 and TRBJ2-5; no clear D. The CDR3 totals 12 residues. The germline V and J ends were trimmed by 7 bases and 7 bases, with 13 bases remaining between them. In germline, CDR1 is WSHSY, CDR2 SAAADI. This CDR3 reads CASTGGPGTQYF. For the CDR3, the DNA is TGCGCCAGCACGGGCGGCCCTGGGACCCAGTACTTC.

The sample holds a few counts of this clonotype. The chain combines TRBV19 with TRBJ2-5, with TRBD2 matching 10 bases. In germline, CDR1 is LNHDA, CDR2 SQIVND (reference sequence). This CDR3 region has 15 residues. The junction had 7 bases not matched to a gene; V was cut back by 7 bases and J by 2 bases. This CDR3 is CASTGRLAGQETQYF. The CDR3 coding sequence is TGTGCCAGTACTGGACGACTAGCGGGTCAAGAGACCCAGTACTTC.

The chain carries TRBV7-9 and TRBJ2-3, with D hard to call. CDR3 length: 14 residues. Looked up from germline, CDR1 is SEHNR and CDR2 is FQNEAQ (reference sequence). V was shortened by 1 base and J by 0 bases, with 5 bases between the two germline ends. The CDR3 bases are TGTGCCAGCAGCTTAGAGCATAGCACAGATACGCAGTATTTT. Translating it yields CASSLEHSTDTQYF.

There are many counts of this clonotype. The chain joins TRBV5-1 to TRBJ2-5, with TRBD1 as a possible D gene (6 bases). Trimming left V 5 bases short and J 3 bases short, with 14 bases between. Germline CDR1 SGHRS, CDR2 YFSETQ. The CDR3 spans 14 residues. The CDR3 DNA follows: TGCGCCAGCAGAGAGGGACATGCTGAAGAGACCCAGTACTTC. Protein sequence: CASREGHAEETQYF.

The chain uses TRBV7-2 and TRBJ1-1; no firm D call. V was trimmed by 4 bases and J by 1 base, leaving 10 bases between them. CDR1 and CDR2 (germline): SGHTA, FQGNSA. This CDR3 contains 14 residues. The DNA for the CDR3 is TGTGCCAGCAGCTCCCTATCCGGGAACACTGAAGCTTTCTTT. Its translation: CASSSLSGNTEAFF. Supplemented by reference TRBV7-2 and TRBJ1-1, the full variable domain reads GAGVSQSPSNKVTEKGKDVELRCDPISGHTALYWYRQSLGQGLEFLIYFQGNSAPDKSGLPSDRFSAERTGGSVSTLTIQRTQQEDSAVYLCASSSLSGNTEAFFGQGTRLTVV.

This clonotype has just a few counts. This chain uses TRBV29-1 with TRBJ1-2, with TRBD1 matching 9 bases. Germline CDR1 and CDR2: SQVTM and ANQGSEA. Germline trimming cut 0 bases from V and 8 bases from J; bases unmatched to any gene: 7. This CDR3 has 14 amino acids. CDR3 loop: CSVEEYRGLGGYTF. CDR3 bases: TGCAGCGTTGAAGAGTACAGGGGGCTGGGAGGCTACACCTTC.

Only a few counts were recorded for this clonotype. CDR3 amino acids: CASSETGIGSEAFF. The CDR3 region has the DNA TGCGCCAGCAGCGAAACAGGGATTGGGTCTGAAGCTTTCTTT. The rearrangement uses TRBV5-1 and TRBJ1-1, with TRBD1 as a possible D gene (6 bases). The CDR3 covers 14 residues. With 4 bases removed from V and 6 bases from J, the gap between germline ends came to 16 bases. Germline CDR1 SGHRS, CDR2 YFSETQ.

This clonotype was picked up a small number of times. The chain uses TRBV5-5 and TRBJ1-5; TRBD1 might be the D (6 bases). The CDR3 consists of 19 residues. The germline V gene encodes CDR1 SGHKS and CDR2 YYEKEE (reference sequence). The V end was cut by 0 bases, the J end by 2 bases, with 21 bases between. The CDR3 sequence: CASSLETPGARGGNQPQHF. The DNA for the CDR3 is TGTGCCAGCAGCTTGGAGACCCCGGGGGCCCGTGGAGGCAATCAGCCCCAGCATTTT.

This clonotype was seen at least ten times. J is TRBJ2-7 and V is TRBV20-1; D may be TRBD2 (6 bases). Trimming took off 6 bases at V and 7 bases at J, with 13 bases between the two ends. CDR3 length equals 11 residues. Germline loops: CDR1 DFQATT, CDR2 SNEGSKA (reference sequence). The CDR3, as DNA: TGCAGTGCCGAAACGGCGGGGGAGCAGTACTTC. Translated: CSAETAGEQYF.